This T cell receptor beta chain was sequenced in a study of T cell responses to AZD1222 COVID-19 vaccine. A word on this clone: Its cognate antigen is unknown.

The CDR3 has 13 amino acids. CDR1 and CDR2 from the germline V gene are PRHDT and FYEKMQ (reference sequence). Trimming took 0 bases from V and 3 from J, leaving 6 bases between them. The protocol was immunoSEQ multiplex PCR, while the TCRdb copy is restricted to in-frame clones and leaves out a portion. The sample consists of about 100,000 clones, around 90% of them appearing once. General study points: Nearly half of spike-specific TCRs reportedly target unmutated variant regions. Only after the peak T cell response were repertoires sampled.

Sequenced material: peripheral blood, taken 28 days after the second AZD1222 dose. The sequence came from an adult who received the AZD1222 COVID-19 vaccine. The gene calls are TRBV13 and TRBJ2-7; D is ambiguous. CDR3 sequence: CASSLGPNYEQYF. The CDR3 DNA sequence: TGTGCCAGCAGCTTAGGCCCCAACTACGAGCAGTACTTC.